This T cell receptor (beta chain) was documented in a study of post-analysis software for immune sequencing data (dated by TCRdb to about 2015). General notes on the study: Relapsing-remitting, secondary progressive and progressive-relapsing multiple sclerosis were recorded as disease courses, and subtype annotation was lacking for some patients. Patient repertoires were compared against roughly 12 previously published healthy control repertoires from donors aged roughly 6 to 27 years. A subset of samples was prepared in parallel using single-end sample barcoding, then pooled and co-amplified after Illumina adapter ligation. On the study overall, not on this receptor specifically: Significantly higher frequencies in patients than in controls were found for roughly 5 TRBV segments, including TRBV5-6, TRBV5-1 and TRBV20-1. Direct clustering with F measure showed strong co-clustering of samples prepared in the same batch, prompting a batch-effect correction. The control group was slightly older than the multiple sclerosis patient group. Significantly lower normalized Chao1 diversity was found in multiple sclerosis patients than in controls, suggesting substantial peripheral T-cell clonal expansion.

Concerning this clonotype itself: Its antigen is still unknown. Base qualities are not at hand, and no much larger clone is one base apart.

Reading the germline V gene (reference sequence) gives CDR1 LGHDT and CDR2 YNNKEL. Measured from the cysteine to the phenylalanine, the CDR3 is 14 residues long. Only the CDR3 part of the read is kept: 42 bases, read in frame from the first base. V was cut back by 3 bases and J by 4 bases, leaving a gap of 11 bases between them. To demonstrate the VDJtools post-analysis software, TCR beta repertoires were profiled from the peripheral blood of 13 young patients with multiple sclerosis. Multiple sclerosis patients were children and adolescents aged about 6 to 15 years. Receptor amplification or capture employed PCR. Sequencing was carried out with an Illumina HiSeq 2500. To reduce PCR and sequencing biases, unique molecular identifiers were built into the TCR beta cDNA libraries. About 500,000 cDNA molecules were obtained per 1 to 10 million input T cells, so each molecule approximated one T cell. The same protocol used for the earlier healthy control dataset was applied to prepare and sequence the patient libraries. Within a given batch, samples were prepared together, multiplexed and sequenced on the same HiSeq lane. As for the authors' bioinformatics: Raw barcoded reads were processed with MIGEC, and single-read molecular identifier groups were discarded before consensus assembly and CDR3 extraction. Clonotype tables were post-analysed with VDJtools, normalizing diversity by down-sampling all datasets to the smallest sample size. Repertoire overlap clustering matched CDR3 amino acid but not nucleotide sequences to correct batch-related cross-sample contamination. TCRdb redid the processing of the public reads, applying fastp at Q25 and MiXCR, and retained in-frame beta chains. Every entry covers one CDR3 protein and lists the most common genes and DNA from its rows. Here the V and J calls rest on TCRdb's processing, not on the authors' analysis. For this sample there are around 500,000 distinct CDR3 sequences; around 34% appear just once. 4.5% to 7.5% of the sample is taken by the ten largest.

Sequenced: blood. This TCR came from a girl aged 2-17 years with multiple sclerosis. The chain is assembled from TRBV3-1 and TRBJ2-3; the D gene is possibly TRBD2, with 7 bases matching. The nucleotide sequence reads TGTGCCAGCAGCCACGGAGGGGGGGCAGATACGCAGTATTTT. Its translation reads: CASSHGGGADTQYF.